The entry that follows covers one T cell receptor (beta chain) sequence. The CDR3 extends over 14 amino acids. In terms of age and location, participants ranged from about 18 to 89 years and lived in approximately 24 US areas. Cohorts were determined from participant-reported clinical history. This entry comes from a study of blood T cell repertoires in COVID-19. Whole-study context: Samples of COVID-19 (acute and convalescent) were obtained from the United States, Italy and Spain. PBMCs, B-cell-depleted T cells, or T cells were the source of the cDNA or gDNA that made up the material.

Some clones are missing from TCRdb's copy, which holds only in-frame ones; the method was immunoSEQ multiplex PCR. Of 320,000 or so clones in the sample, roughly 85% were seen once. The sample consisted of PBMCs or T cells enriched from blood (not recorded which). The receptor was derived from a woman aged 25-40 years who had been exposed to COVID-19. The V call is TRBV21-1, the J call TRBJ1-5. TRBV21-1 is classified as a pseudogene. Here the CDR3 reads CASSGGVSNQPQHF. The CDR3 region has the DNA TGTGCCAGCAGCGGGGGGGTGAGCAATCAGCCCCAGCATTTT.